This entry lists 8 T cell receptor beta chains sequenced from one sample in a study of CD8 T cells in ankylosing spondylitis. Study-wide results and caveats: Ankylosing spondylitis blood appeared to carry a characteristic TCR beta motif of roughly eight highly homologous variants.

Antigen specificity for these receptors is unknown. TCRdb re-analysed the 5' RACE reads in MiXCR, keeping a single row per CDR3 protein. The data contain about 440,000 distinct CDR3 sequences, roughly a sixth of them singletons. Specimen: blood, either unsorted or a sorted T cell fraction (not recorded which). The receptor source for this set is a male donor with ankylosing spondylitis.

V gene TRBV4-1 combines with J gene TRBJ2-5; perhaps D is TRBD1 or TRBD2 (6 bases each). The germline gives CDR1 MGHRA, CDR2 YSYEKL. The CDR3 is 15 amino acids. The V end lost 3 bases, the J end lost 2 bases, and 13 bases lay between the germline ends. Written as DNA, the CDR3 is TGCGCCAGCAGCCATCGGGGGCAGGGGCAAGAGACCCAGTACTTC. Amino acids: CASSHRGQGQETQYF.

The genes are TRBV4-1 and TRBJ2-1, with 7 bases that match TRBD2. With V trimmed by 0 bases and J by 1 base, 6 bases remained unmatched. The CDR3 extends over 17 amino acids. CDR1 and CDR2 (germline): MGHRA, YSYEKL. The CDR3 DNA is TGCGCCAGCAGCCAAGACGGAGGGGAGGGTTCCTACAATGAGCAGTTCTTC. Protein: CASSQDGGEGSYNEQFF.

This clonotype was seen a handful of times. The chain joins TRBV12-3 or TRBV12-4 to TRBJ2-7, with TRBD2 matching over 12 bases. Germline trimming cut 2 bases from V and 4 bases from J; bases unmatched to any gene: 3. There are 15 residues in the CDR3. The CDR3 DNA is TGTGCCAGCAGTTTATGGACTAGCGGGACTTACGAGCAGTACTTC. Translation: CASSLWTSGTYEQYF.

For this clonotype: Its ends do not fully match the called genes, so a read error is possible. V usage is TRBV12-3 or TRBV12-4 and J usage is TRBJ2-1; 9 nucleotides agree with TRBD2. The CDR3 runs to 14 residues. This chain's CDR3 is CASSAGTSMNEQSF. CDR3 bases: TGTGCCAGCTCAGCCGGGACTAGCATGAATGAGCAGTCCTTC.

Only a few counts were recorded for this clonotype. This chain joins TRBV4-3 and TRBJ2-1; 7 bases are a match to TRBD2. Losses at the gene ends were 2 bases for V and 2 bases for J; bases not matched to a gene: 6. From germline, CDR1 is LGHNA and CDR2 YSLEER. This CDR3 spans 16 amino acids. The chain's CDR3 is CASSQHTGTTYNEQFF. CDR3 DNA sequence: TGCGCCAGCAGCCAACATACCGGGACTACCTACAATGAGCAGTTCTTC.

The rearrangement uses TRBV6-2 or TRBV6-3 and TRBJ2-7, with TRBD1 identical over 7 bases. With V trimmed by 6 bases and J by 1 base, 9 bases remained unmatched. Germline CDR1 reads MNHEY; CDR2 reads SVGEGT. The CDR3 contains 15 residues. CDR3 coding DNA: TGTGCCAGCAGCCAACAGGGGTCCTCTTCCTACGAGCAGTACTTC. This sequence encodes CASSQQGSSSYEQYF.

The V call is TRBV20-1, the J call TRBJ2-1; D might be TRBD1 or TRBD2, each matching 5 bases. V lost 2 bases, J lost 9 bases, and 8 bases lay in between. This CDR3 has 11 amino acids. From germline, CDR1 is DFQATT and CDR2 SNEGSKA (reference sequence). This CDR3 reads CSARSGTEQFF. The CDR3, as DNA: TGCAGTGCTAGATCGGGGACTGAGCAGTTCTTC.

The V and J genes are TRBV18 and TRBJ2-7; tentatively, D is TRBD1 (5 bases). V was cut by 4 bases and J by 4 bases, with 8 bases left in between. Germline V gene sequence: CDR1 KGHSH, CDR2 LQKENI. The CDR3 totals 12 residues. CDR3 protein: CASSQQEYEQYF. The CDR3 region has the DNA TGTGCCAGCTCACAACAGGAATACGAGCAGTACTTC.